The 10 T cell receptor beta chains below come from one sample, sequenced in a study of shared clonotypes between healthy human individuals. TCRdb's copy holds only in-frame clones and misses some; the assay was immunoSEQ multiplex PCR. The sample consists of 740,000 or so clones, 73% of them appearing once. The sample consisted of memory CD4+ T cells sorted from blood. Described subset: CD45RA-negative fraction. These TCRs come from a woman aged 30 to 39 in good health.

This chain joins TRBV7-2 and TRBJ2-5, with TRBD2 matching 12 bases. The better agreement between TRBJ2-7 and the DNA end casts doubt on the J call. CDR3 length equals 16 residues. Looked up from germline, CDR1 is SGHTA and CDR2 is FQGNSA. Here the CDR3 DNA reads TGTGCCAGCAGCTTAAGCCCCGGACTAGCGGGGTACGAGCAGTACTTC. It specifies CASSLSPGLAGYEQYF.

The chain joins TRBV7-8 to TRBJ2-2; D assignment may be TRBD1 or TRBD2 (7 bases each). This CDR3 region has 16 residues. Germline lookup yields CDR1 SGHVS and CDR2 FQNEAQ. With 5 bases removed from V and 4 bases from J, the gap between germline ends came to 17 bases. CDR3 DNA sequence: TGTGCCAGCAGCACATTGACAGGGAGGGGCACCGGGGAGCTGTTTTTT. Its protein product is CASSTLTGRGTGELFF.

The chain couples TRBV4-2 to TRBJ2-3; no definite D call. CDR1 and CDR2 from the germline V gene are LGHNA and YNFKEQ. CDR3 length equals 15 residues. V dropped 0 bases and J dropped 0 bases, with 7 bases sitting between them. This CDR3 reads CASSQDLGSTDTQYF. CDR3 coding DNA: TGTGCCAGCAGCCAAGATCTGGGGAGCACAGATACGCAGTATTTT.

The DNA for the CDR3 is TGTGCCAGCAGTTTGTACGGCACCCAGGAGCAGTACTTC. It encodes CASSLYGTQEQYF. The chain recombines TRBV28 with TRBJ2-7; no definite D call. The germline gives CDR1 MDHEN, CDR2 SYDVKM. The CDR3 totals 13 residues. V shed 3 bases and J shed 7 bases, with 13 bases lying between them.

The chain employs TRBV27 and TRBJ1-5, with 9 bases that match TRBD1. The germline V gene has CDR1 MNHEY and CDR2 SMNVEV (reference sequence). This CDR3 is 17 amino acids long. The junction had 10 bases not matched to a gene; V was cut back by 6 bases and J by 1 base. The CDR3 coding sequence is TGTGCCAGCAGGGACGGGACAGGGAAGGGGAGCAATCAGCCCCAGCATTTT. It codes for CASRDGTGKGSNQPQHF.

This chain joins TRBV28 and TRBJ2-7; 10 nucleotides agree with TRBD1. This CDR3 has 16 amino acids. Unmatched junction bases numbered 11, after V lost 6 bases and J lost 3 bases. The V gene's germline CDR1 is MDHEN and CDR2 SYDVKM. The CDR3 is CASSTTGGERGYEQYF. The DNA for the CDR3 is TGTGCCAGCAGCACGACAGGGGGCGAACGGGGCTACGAGCAGTACTTC.

The J gene is TRBJ2-2, the V gene TRBV28; TRBD2 agrees at 9 bases. V lost 6 bases to trimming and J lost 6 bases; unmatched junction nucleotides: 8. Germline CDR1 is MDHEN and CDR2 is SYDVKM. CDR3 length: 15 residues. The CDR3 DNA reads TGTGCCAGCAGACTCTTAGCGGGAGAAGCCGGGGAGCTGTTTTTT. Translating it yields CASRLLAGEAGELFF.

The rearrangement joins TRBV6-5 to TRBJ2-7; TRBD2 matches at 12 bases. The CDR3 contains 14 residues. After removal of 6 bases from V and 3 bases from J, the junction contained 3 bases not matched to a gene. Germline CDR1 MNHEY, CDR2 SVGAGI. The CDR3 nucleotides are TGTGCCAGCAGGGCGACTAGCGGGAGCTACGAGCAGTACTTC. Residues: CASRATSGSYEQYF.

The table lists this clone with a few counts. Other DNA sequences in this sample translate to the same CDR3. The chain combines TRBV28 with TRBJ1-2, with 9 bases lining up with TRBD1. Germline V gives CDR1 MDHEN, CDR2 SYDVKM. The ends lost 2 bases at V and 5 bases at J; junction bases unmatched: 3. The CDR3 extends over 14 amino acids. CDR3 amino acids: CASSLGGQGYGYTF. Here the CDR3 DNA reads TGTGCCAGCAGTTTAGGGGGACAGGGTTATGGCTACACCTTC.

This chain joins TRBV5-4 and TRBJ2-5, with a weak D call TRBD2 (6 bases). Germline V gene data show CDR1 as SGHNT and CDR2 as YYREEE (reference sequence). Trimming removed 4 bases at V and 5 bases at J, with 18 bases between. This CDR3 is built from 15 residues. As DNA, the CDR3 is TGTGCCAGCAGCGTGGAGGGCCCCATCACGGAGACCCAGTACTTC. Protein product: CASSVEGPITETQYF.